The source of this TCR beta chain is a study of blood T cell repertoires in COVID-19. Trimming removed 8 bases from V and 8 bases from J; junction bases left unmatched: 6. Germline assignment: CDR1 DFQATT and CDR2 SNEGSKA (reference sequence). This CDR3 has 11 amino acids. Generated by immunoSEQ multiplex PCR, the TCRdb table keeps only in-frame clones and is missing some. Of roughly 70,000 clones in the sample, 91% were seen once. The J gene is TRBJ2-4, the V gene TRBV20-1; 7 bases are a match to TRBD2. The sequenced sample consisted of peripheral blood. This sequence was found in a human donor with active COVID-19. The donor label of this sample is uncertain. CDR3 amino acids: CSPRAGDIQYF. CDR3 in DNA: TGCAGTCCTCGCGCGGGGGACATTCAGTACTTC.